What follows describes a single T cell receptor (beta chain). The antigen is undetermined. The authors reverse transcribed all of the isolated RNA, so sequencing captured expressed TCRB transcripts. Produced via immunoSEQ multiplex PCR; TCRdb's table is partial and in-frame only. The table has 150,000 to 200,000 clones, more than 60% seen once. The record originates from a study of beta chain features in type 1 diabetes. Study-wide context: Healthy donors and patients showed comparable age, gender and cell yields. Study observations and caveats: Patients' naive, central memory and regulatory TCRB repertoires appeared more alike than those of healthy donors. Reduced insertions and increased deletions marked VDJ junctions in type 1 diabetes patients. Moderately but significantly shorter TCRB CDR3s were found in Type 1 diabetes patients in all four CD4+ subsets.

The CDR3 sequence is 11 residues long. V lost 5 bases and J 3 bases, leaving 5 bases between the germline ends. CDR1 is MNHEY and CDR2 is SVGAGI in the germline V gene. The chain couples TRBV6-5 to TRBJ2-7; D is unresolved. The receptor's source is a man aged 30 to 45 with type 1 diabetes. What was sequenced was naive CD4+ T cells from blood. CDR3 residues: CASSSYYEQYF. The CDR3 coding sequence is TGTGCCAGCAGTAGCTACTACGAGCAGTACTTC.